The 18 T cell receptor beta chains reported below all come from one sample, sequenced in a study of control samples from healthy donors and cancer patients. Profiling relied on immunoSEQ multiplex PCR, and the TCRdb table lists in-frame clones only, not all of them. The sample lists about 140,000 clones, under 95% occurring once. The sample was blood. Receptor source: a man aged 35-49 years in good health.

This clone was counted a few times. V is TRBV24-1 and J is TRBJ2-5; no clear D gene. There are 12 residues in the CDR3. The germline CDR1 and CDR2 sequences are KGHDR and SFDVKD. V was pared by 3 bases and J by 9 bases, with 10 bases between. CDR3 residues: CATSDLSEAQYF. CDR3 coding DNA: TGTGCCACCAGTGATCTGTCTGAGGCCCAGTACTTC.

The chain has TRBV9 and TRBJ2-1; 11 bases agree with TRBD2. Germline CDR1 SGDLS, CDR2 YYNGEE. The trim removed 3 bases at V and 4 bases at J, leaving 6 bases unmatched. The CDR3 spans 16 residues. The chain's CDR3 is CASSGGTSGEYNEQFF. CDR3 DNA: TGTGCCAGCAGCGGGGGGACTAGCGGAGAATACAATGAGCAGTTCTTC. The full variable domain, in which reference TRBV9 and TRBJ2-1 provide the parts outside the CDR3, is DSGVTQTPKHLITATGQRVTLRCSPRSGDLSVYWYQQSLDQGLQFLIQYYNGEERAKGNILERFSAQQFPDLHSELNLSSLELGDSALYFCASSGGTSGEYNEQFFGPGTRLTVL.

The V and J genes are TRBV18 and TRBJ1-1; D possibly corresponds to TRBD1 (6 bases). The CDR3 contains 15 residues. V was shortened by 3 bases and J by 5 bases, with 16 bases between the two germline ends. Germline CDR1 KGHSH, CDR2 LQKENI. The CDR3 sequence is CASSPPGGVFTEAFF. CDR3 in DNA: TGTGCCAGCTCACCCCCCGGGGGCGTTTTTACTGAAGCTTTCTTT.

The CDR3 region has the DNA TGTGCTAGTGGTCCTCATTGGCAGGTCGAGCAGTACTTC. Its translation is CASGPHWQVEQYF. The chain recombines TRBV12-5 with TRBJ2-7; unclear D gene. CDR1 is LGHNT and CDR2 is FRNRAP in the germline V gene. The CDR3 is made up of 13 amino acids. The germline V and J ends were trimmed by 5 bases and 6 bases, with 14 bases remaining between them.

The rearrangement joins TRBV28 to TRBJ1-4, with no clear D. Per germline, CDR1 MDHEN and CDR2 SYDVKM. CDR3 length: 15 residues. Trimming pared 6 bases from V and 2 bases from J, leaving 13 bases between. The CDR3 here is CASRRREVTNEKLFF. In nucleotides, the CDR3 is TGTGCCAGCAGGCGGAGGGAGGTGACTAATGAAAAACTGTTTTTT.

The V gene is TRBV19, the J gene TRBJ1-1; D remains ambiguous. The CDR3 spans 15 residues. Germline V gene sequence: CDR1 LNHDA, CDR2 SQIVND (reference sequence). V shed 2 bases and J shed 0 bases, with 10 bases lying between them. CDR3 nucleotide sequence: TGTGCCAGTAGTATACGAATGACAATGAACACTGAAGCTTTCTTT. As protein: CASSIRMTMNTEAFF.

This chain connects TRBV4-3 to TRBJ1-2; tentatively, D is TRBD1 (5 bases). The CDR3 loop spans 16 amino acids. V was shortened by 0 bases and J by 2 bases, with 13 bases between the two germline ends. Germline V lookup: CDR1 LGHNA, CDR2 YSLEER. CDR3 amino acids: CASSQEWRGANYGYTF. As DNA, the CDR3 is TGCGCCAGCAGCCAAGAATGGAGAGGGGCCAACTATGGCTACACCTTC.

This sequence joins TRBV12-3 or TRBV12-4 and TRBJ2-5; D gene ambiguous. V was shortened by 6 bases and J by 1 base, with 9 bases between the two germline ends. This CDR3 comprises 13 residues. CDR3 DNA sequence: TGTGCCAGCAGGCAAGGGTTCCAAGAGACCCAGTACTTC. Amino acid sequence: CASRQGFQETQYF.

V and J are TRBV19 and TRBJ2-5; tentatively, D is TRBD1 (5 bases). The CDR3 length is 18 residues. V was trimmed by 7 bases and J by 1 base, leaving 25 bases between them. CDR1 and CDR2 (germline): LNHDA, SQIVND (reference sequence). The CDR3 nucleotides are TGTGCCAGTAACCTAAAGGGGTCCCCAGGGCACCTCCAAGAGACCCAGTACTTC. Its translation is CASNLKGSPGHLQETQYF. The variable domain in full, completed from reference TRBV19 and TRBJ2-5, reads DGGITQSPKYLFRKEGQNVTLSCEQNLNHDAMYWYRQDPGQGLRLIYYSQIVNDFQKGDIAEGYSVSREKKESFPLTVTSAQKNPTAFYLCASNLKGSPGHLQETQYFGPGTRLLVL.

The V call is TRBV11-2, the J call TRBJ1-2; D remains ambiguous. The CDR3 length is 14 residues. V was pared by 5 bases and J by 0 bases, with 10 bases between. Germline CDR1 reads SGHAT; CDR2 reads FQNNGV. The CDR3 nucleotides are TGTGCCAGCAGCACCCACCCAGCTAACTATGGCTACACCTTC. This encodes CASSTHPANYGYTF.

This clone occurred once. This chain links TRBV11-3 with TRBJ2-3; 8 bases are a match to TRBD1. CDR3 length: 15 residues. V shed 5 bases and J 1 base; nucleotides not matched to a gene: 5. Looked up from germline, CDR1 is SGHNT and CDR2 is YENEEA. The CDR3 here is CASSPDRDRTDTQYF. The CDR3 bases are TGTGCCAGCAGCCCGGACAGGGACCGCACAGATACGCAGTATTTT.

The rearrangement joins TRBV10-2 to TRBJ1-4; D may be TRBD1 (5 bases). The CDR3 runs 14 residues. The germline V and J ends were trimmed by 3 bases and 8 bases, with 13 bases remaining between them. CDR1 WSHSY and CDR2 SAAADI come from the germline V gene. CDR3 sequence (DNA): TGCGCCAGCAGTGACGAGGGGCTAGAGGAAAAACTGTTTTTT. Amino acid sequence: CASSDEGLEEKLFF.

This rearrangement joins TRBV6-5 to TRBJ1-3; 7 bases match TRBD1. Germline V gene sequence: CDR1 MNHEY, CDR2 SVGAGI. The CDR3 is 15 amino acids. V shed 4 bases, J shed 4 bases, and the junction held 7 bases outside the gene matches. The CDR3 loop is CASSSATGRGNTIYF. CDR3 nucleotides: TGTGCCAGCAGTTCCGCGACAGGGCGAGGAAACACCATATATTTT.

The chain carries TRBV27 and TRBJ2-2, with TRBD1 matching 7 bases. The CDR3 has 15 residues. J was trimmed by 0 bases and V by 6 bases; bases with no gene match: 4. Germline V CDR1 and CDR2: MNHEY, SMNVEV (reference sequence). The CDR3 bases are TGTGCCAGCAGCAAGACAGGGCCGAACACCGGGGAGCTGTTTTTT. Its protein is CASSKTGPNTGELFF.

The V gene is TRBV5-4, the J gene TRBJ1-1; tentatively, D is TRBD1 (5 bases). Germline CDR1 SGHNT, CDR2 YYREEE (reference sequence). V lost 4 bases, J lost 3 bases, and 13 bases lay in between. The CDR3 has 14 amino acids. The chain's CDR3 is CASSDIVGDTEAFF. CDR3 bases: TGTGCCAGCAGCGACATTGTGGGGGACACTGAAGCTTTCTTT.

The V call is TRBV7-9, the J call TRBJ2-1; 9 bases line up with TRBD2. Trimming took 4 bases from V and 13 from J; bases not matched to a gene: 11. CDR1 SEHNR and CDR2 FQNEAQ come from the germline V gene (reference sequence). This CDR3 has 14 residues. Here the CDR3 DNA reads TGTGCCAGCAGCTCTGGGACTAGCATCACCCCTCAGTTCTTC. This sequence encodes CASSSGTSITPQFF.

J is TRBJ1-6 and V is TRBV27; D remains ambiguous. From germline, CDR1 is MNHEY and CDR2 SMNVEV (reference sequence). The CDR3 covers 15 residues. The ends were cut back, 7 bases at V and 7 bases at J, with 17 bases in the middle. The CDR3 DNA reads TGTGCCAGCACCCTTCTTGGGTCGGTGAATTCACCCCTCCACTTT. Translation: CASTLLGSVNSPLHF.

The rearrangement links TRBV28 to TRBJ1-5; D possibly corresponds to TRBD1 (6 bases). The CDR3 covers 15 residues. Trimming pared 6 bases from V and 1 base from J, leaving 13 bases between. Germline V gene data show CDR1 as MDHEN and CDR2 as SYDVKM. The CDR3 spells CASRPTGQSNQPQHF. Written as DNA, the CDR3 is TGTGCCAGCAGGCCGACAGGTCAAAGCAATCAGCCCCAGCATTTT. Full variable domain (outside the CDR3, taken from reference TRBV28 and TRBJ1-5): DVKVTQSSRYLVKRTGEKVFLECVQDMDHENMFWYRQDPGLGLRLIYFSYDVKMKEKGDIPEGYSVSREKKERFSLILESASTNQTSMYLCASRPTGQSNQPQHFGDGTRLSIL.